These T cell receptor beta chains were read from a single sample in a study of cytomegalovirus exposure and HLA in healthy donors. Profiled with immunoSEQ multiplex PCR; TCRdb holds only in-frame clones, not every one. The repertoire holds roughly 200,000 clones, approximately 88% seen once, with roughly 0.71% in the top ten. The sequenced material came from PBMCs. Receptors originate from a boy younger than 10 in good health and CMV-seronegative. CDR3s include the opening cysteine and the closing phenylalanine or tryptophan. D genes are given only for firm matches. Only some rows state a clone size, as once, few, many or a class for expanded clones.

NA,TRBJ2-3,TRBV10-3,TRBD2,TGTGCCACCTCAGCGGGAGACCCAGATACGCAGTATTTT,CATSAGDPDTQYF
NA,TRBJ1-1,TRBV30,NA,TGTGCCTGGAGGTACGGGACTCTCTTCCCCCCGGACACTGAAGCTTTCTTT,CAWRYGTLFPPDTEAFF
NA,TRBJ2-7,TRBV7-9,TRBD1,TGTGCCAGCAGCTCCACTTGGACAGGCCTTGACTACGAGCAGTACTTC,CASSSTWTGLDYEQYF
NA,TRBJ1-1,TRBV19,NA,TGTGCCAGTACCATAGGGGGATCTGAAGCTTTCTTT,CASTIGGSEAFF
NA,TRBJ1-6,TRBV13,TRBD1,TGTGCCAGCAGCTTAGGGGGCGGAGGGGGCATTTCACCCCTCCACTTT,CASSLGGGGGISPLHF
NA,TRBJ1-5,TRBV4-1,TRBD1,TGCGCCAGCAGCCAGGGACAGGGGGGACAGCCCCAGCATTTT,CASSQGQGGQPQHF
NA,TRBJ1-1,TRBV12-5,NA,TGTGCTAGTGGCCCCGGTGCCATGAACACTGAAGCTTTCTTT,CASGPGAMNTEAFF
NA,TRBJ2-2,TRBV7-2,NA,TGTGCCAGCAGCTTAGGGGGACAGAACACCGGGGAGCTGTTTTTT,CASSLGGQNTGELFF
NA,TRBJ2-3,TRBV9,TRBD2,TGTGCCAGCAGCGTAGGGCTAGCGGGGGTTGAAGATACGCAGTATTTT,CASSVGLAGVEDTQYF
NA,TRBJ2-7,TRBV6-5,NA,TGTGCCAGCAGTCCAGGGCTCGAGCAGTACTTC,CASSPGLEQYF
NA,TRBJ2-3,TRBV9,NA,TGTGCCAGCAGCGTAGGGGCAGGGGGGACAGATACGCAGTATTTT,CASSVGAGGTDTQYF
few,TRBJ2-7,TRBV2,TRBD2,TGTGCCAGCAGTGAAGCGCTTCCGGGGGGCTCCTACGAGCAGTACTTC,CASSEALPGGSYEQYF
NA,TRBJ2-7,TRBV7-2,NA,TGTGCCAGCAGCTTGGGGGGTGGCATCGAGCAGTACTTC,CASSLGGGIEQYF
NA,TRBJ2-7,TRBV18,NA,TGTGCCAGCTCACCTATCGGAGGTTACGAGCAGTACTTC,CASSPIGGYEQYF
once,TRBJ2-7,TRBV10-3,TRBD1,TGTGCCATCAGGGGGCGACAGGGTAGCCCCGCTCGGGAGCAGTACTTC,CAIRGRQGSPAREQYF
NA,TRBJ2-1,TRBV4-2,TRBD2,TGTGCCAGCAGCCAATCCCAAAAACTCACTAGCGGGGGGGCAGGTGAGCAGTTCTTC,CASSQSQKLTSGGAGEQFF
NA,TRBJ2-3,TRBV19,TRBD1,TGTGCCAGTAGAGGGGGCGCGGATACGCAGTATTTT,CASRGGADTQYF
NA,TRBJ1-2,TRBV19,NA,TGTGCCAGTAGCCTCACACCTCAACCCCACTATGGCTACACCTTC,CASSLTPQPHYGYTF
NA,TRBJ1-2,TRBV27,TRBD1,TGTGCCAGCAGTCCCGGGACAGGCTATGGCTACACCTTC,CASSPGTGYGYTF
NA,TRBJ2-6,TRBV7-8,NA,TGTGCCAGCGGGGCCCCGAGCTCTGGGGCCAACGTCCTGACTTTC,CASGAPSSGANVLTF
NA,TRBJ1-1,TRBV7-9,NA,TGTGCCAGCAGCTCTCCCAGGGATAACACTGAAGCTTTCTTT,CASSSPRDNTEAFF
NA,TRBJ1-5,TRBV19,NA,TGTGCCAGTAGTAAGGCGGGGGGCGAGACTCGCAATCAGCCCCAGCATTTT,CASSKAGGETRNQPQHF
NA,TRBJ2-7,TRBV28,TRBD2,TGTGCCAGCAATATAGCGGGAAGCTACGAGCAGTACTTC,CASNIAGSYEQYF
NA,TRBJ1-1,TRBV6-6,NA,TGTGCCAGCAGTGATCAGGGCGGTAACACTGAAGCTTTCTTT,CASSDQGGNTEAFF
NA,TRBJ1-1,TRBV30,TRBD1,TGTGCCTGGTCCTTCCAGGGGGGTGAAGCTTTCTTT,CAWSFQGGEAFF
NA,TRBJ1-2,TRBV2,NA,TGTGCCAGCAGTTCAGGGATGTATGGCTACACCTTC,CASSSGMYGYTF
NA,TRBJ1-2,TRBV27,NA,TGTGCCAGCACCCGAGGGGGGGGGAATTATGGCTACACCTTC,CASTRGGGNYGYTF
NA,TRBJ1-5,TRBV10-2,NA,TGCGCCAGCAGCGGAGCGGGGCAGAATCAGCCCCAGCATTTT,CASSGAGQNQPQHF
NA,TRBJ1-2,TRBV9,TRBD1,TGTGCCAGCAGCGTAGAGGGGGACAGGGTGGGAGGCTACACCTTC,CASSVEGDRVGGYTF
NA,TRBJ1-2,TRBV7-9,TRBD1,TGTGCCAGCAGCTTAGGTGGCCGGGACAGGGCTCGCTATGGCTACACCTTC,CASSLGGRDRARYGYTF
NA,TRBJ1-5,TRBV19,TRBD1,TGTGCCACTCGGACAGGGAGCAATCAGCCCCAGCATTTT,CATRTGSNQPQHF
NA,TRBJ1-1,TRBV18,TRBD1,TGTGCCAGCTCACAAGAACAGGGGAATGAAGCTTTCTTT,CASSQEQGNEAFF
NA,TRBJ2-7,TRBV5-8,TRBD2,TGTGCCAGCAGCTTGGGGGGACTAGCGGGGGGGCGCGAGCAGTACTTC,CASSLGGLAGGREQYF
NA,TRBJ2-2,TRBV9,NA,TGTGCCAGCAGCGTAGGAACTGCCGGGGAGCTGTTTTTT,CASSVGTAGELFF
NA,TRBJ2-1,TRBV7-3,TRBD2,TGTGCCAGCAGCTTCTCGGGGGGCTACAATGAGCAGTTCTTC,CASSFSGGYNEQFF
NA,TRBJ2-1,TRBV7-8,TRBD2,TGTGCCAGCAGCTTAGAACGGGGGGGCCCCAATGAGCAGTTCTTC,CASSLERGGPNEQFF
once,TRBJ2-7,TRBV6-5,TRBD1,TGTGCCAGCAGAGAGGACAGGGGGAACTACGAGCAGTACTTC,CASREDRGNYEQYF
NA,TRBJ2-1,TRBV27,NA,TGTGCCAGCAGACCCTTACCCAGGGGGGCCGACAATGAGCAGTTCTTC,CASRPLPRGADNEQFF
NA,TRBJ1-2,TRBV6-1,TRBD1,TGTGCCAGCAGTGAACGGACAGGAAACTATGGCTACACCTTC,CASSERTGNYGYTF
NA,TRBJ2-5,TRBV7-8,NA,TGTGCCAGCAGCCAGGATGGCGGGGTTGAGACCCAGTACTTC,CASSQDGGVETQYF
NA,TRBJ2-2,TRBV5-1,NA,TGCGCCAGCAGCTTCGCCGGGGAGCTGTTTTTT,CASSFAGELFF
NA,TRBJ2-7,TRBV9,NA,TGTGCCAGCAGCGTACCGGTCTACGAGCAGTACTTC,CASSVPVYEQYF
NA,TRBJ2-2,TRBV19,NA,TGTGCCAGCAGGGGTTATGAGGGAGGGGACACCGGGGAGCTGTTTTTT,CASRGYEGGDTGELFF
NA,TRBJ2-7,TRBV27,TRBD2,TGTGCCAGCAGTCGGGGGACTAGCGGGAGATACGAGCAGTACTTC,CASSRGTSGRYEQYF
NA,TRBJ2-1,TRBV5-4,NA,TGTGCCAGCAGCGGAGACAATGAGCAGTTCTTC,CASSGDNEQFF
once,TRBJ2-5,TRBV9,TRBD1,TGTGCCAGCAGCGCAGGGACAGGGGAATTTGAGACCCAGTACTTC,CASSAGTGEFETQYF
NA,TRBJ1-2,TRBV12-1,NA,TGTGCCAGCAGCTTGCAATTACAGGCAACCAAAGATATCACTAACTATGGCTACACCTTC,CASSLQLQATKDITNYGYTF
once,TRBJ2-1,TRBV19,NA,TGTGCCAGTAGCGCGTTTAGCTCCTACAATGAGCAGTTCTTC,CASSAFSSYNEQFF
few,TRBJ2-7,TRBV7-9,TRBD1,TGTGCCAGCAGCAAAGGGGACAGCTCCTACGAGCAGTACTTC,CASSKGDSSYEQYF
NA,TRBJ2-1,TRBV4-1,NA,TGCGCCAGCAGCCAAGGTAGCGAGACCTACAATGAGCAGTTCTTC,CASSQGSETYNEQFF
once,TRBJ2-2,TRBV5-4,NA,TGTGCCAGCAGCCCCCCTGGGGGGGCCAACACCGGGGAGCTGTTTTTT,CASSPPGGANTGELFF
NA,TRBJ2-1,TRBV6-5,TRBD2,TGTGCCAGCAGTTCCGATCTAGCGGGAGGGCCAGATGAGCAGTTCTTC,CASSSDLAGGPDEQFF
NA,TRBJ2-1,TRBV11-2,NA,TGTGCCAGCAGCGGAACGAAGTCTAGCAAAGATTTGCATGAGCAGTTCTTC,CASSGTKSSKDLHEQFF
NA,TRBJ2-1,TRBV5-6,NA,TGTGCCAGCAGCTTGGGGACTATAGACAATGAGCAGTTCTTC,CASSLGTIDNEQFF
NA,TRBJ1-1,TRBV6-1,NA,TGTGCCGTTCCCCGGCCCCTGGAGACTGAAGCTTTCTTT,CAVPRPLETEAFF
few,TRBJ1-2,TRBV6-1,NA,TGTGCCAGCAAGGGGCGGGGTATAGGTGGCTACACCTTC,CASKGRGIGGYTF
NA,TRBJ2-5,TRBV9,TRBD1,TGTGCCAGCAGCGTAGGGACAGGGGACCTACAAGAGACCCAGTACTTC,CASSVGTGDLQETQYF
NA,TRBJ2-1,TRBV2,TRBD1,TGTGCCAGCACTCCGGGACAGGGTCGCTACAATGAGCAGTTCTTC,CASTPGQGRYNEQFF